One sample yielded the 21 T cell receptor beta chains listed below, sequenced in a study of T cell responses to AZD1222 COVID-19 vaccine. Clones were sequenced by immunoSEQ multiplex PCR, and TCRdb holds only the in-frame ones, with some missing. The sample consists of roughly 80,000 clones, 80% to 95% of them appearing once. This specimen consisted of peripheral blood, obtained on day 0 of MenACWY control vaccination. These receptors all come from an adult in good health.

The rearrangement uses TRBV28 and TRBJ1-4; perhaps TRBD1 as D (6 bases). Germline V lookup: CDR1 MDHEN, CDR2 SYDVKM. The CDR3 runs 13 residues. The V end was cut by 6 bases, the J end by 5 bases, with 10 bases between. The CDR3 DNA sequence: TGTGCCAGCAGGGGGGGGCAAAATGAAAAACTGTTTTTT. Translation gives CASRGGQNEKLFF.

The V call is TRBV2, the J call TRBJ1-3; D is unclear. The V gene lost 6 bases and the J gene lost 4 bases, with 16 bases spanning the gap. CDR1 and CDR2 from the germline V gene are SNHLY and FYNNEI. The CDR3 is made up of 15 amino acids. CDR3 sequence: CASSRRTGGGNTIYF. CDR3 bases: TGTGCCAGCAGCCGACGGACTGGAGGAGGAAACACCATATATTTT.

The chain employs TRBV24-1 and TRBJ1-1; 9 bases align to TRBD1. Trimming removed 4 bases from V and 1 base from J; junction bases left unmatched: 3. CDR1 is KGHDR and CDR2 is SFDVKD in the germline V gene. The CDR3 is made up of 15 amino acids. The CDR3 DNA reads TGTGCCACCAGTGAGGGACAGGGAAAGAACACTGAAGCTTTCTTT. Translation gives CATSEGQGKNTEAFF.

The chain employs TRBV19 and TRBJ1-1; D uncertain. V was pared by 7 bases and J by 1 base, with 19 bases between. Germline values: CDR1 LNHDA, CDR2 SQIVND (reference sequence). This CDR3 has 16 amino acids. This chain's CDR3 is CASKKGVRAGNTEAFF. The CDR3 DNA reads TGTGCCAGTAAGAAGGGCGTCCGGGCCGGGAACACTGAAGCTTTCTTT. Looking up the rest from reference TRBV19 and TRBJ1-1 gives the full variable domain: DGGITQSPKYLFRKEGQNVTLSCEQNLNHDAMYWYRQDPGQGLRLIYYSQIVNDFQKGDIAEGYSVSREKKESFPLTVTSAQKNPTAFYLCASKKGVRAGNTEAFFGQGTRLTVV.

J is TRBJ2-7 and V is TRBV5-4; D is unresolved. There are 13 residues in the CDR3. Deletions cut 4 bases from V and 6 bases from J, with 14 bases between. Germline CDR1 SGHNT, CDR2 YYREEE (reference sequence). The CDR3 sequence is CASSAATWGEQYF. CDR3 bases: TGTGCCAGCAGCGCCGCCACCTGGGGCGAGCAGTACTTC.

The chain couples TRBV3-1 (or the pseudogene TRBV3-2) to TRBJ1-2; no clear D. Germline V gives CDR1 LGHDT, CDR2 YNNKEL (reference sequence). This CDR3 contains 12 residues. Deletions cut 4 bases from V and 8 bases from J, with 11 bases between. In nucleotides, the CDR3 is TGTGCCAGCAGCCGGGCAGGATTAGGCTACACCTTC. Its translation: CASSRAGLGYTF.

The chain carries TRBV5-1 and TRBJ2-7; TRBD2 matches at 7 bases. CDR3 length: 16 amino acids. Germline V gene sequence: CDR1 SGHRS, CDR2 YFSETQ. J lost 6 bases, V lost 3 bases, and 15 bases had no gene match. The CDR3 DNA reads TGCGCCAGCAGCTGGACTTGGGGGGGTCAAGGTAGCGAGCAGTACTTC. Translating it yields CASSWTWGGQGSEQYF.

The V and J genes are TRBV10-2 and TRBJ2-1; no clear D. V lost 6 bases to trimming and J lost 5 bases, with 8 bases between them. CDR1 is WSHSY and CDR2 is SAAADI in the germline V gene. CDR3 size: 12 residues. CDR3 DNA sequence: TGCGCCAGCAGGCCAGAGAACAATGAGCAGTTCTTC. This translates into CASRPENNEQFF.

The genes are TRBV11-3 and TRBJ2-2, with a tentative D call TRBD2 (6 bases). Trimming took off 1 base at V and 4 bases at J, with 13 bases between the two ends. The germline V gene encodes CDR1 SGHNT and CDR2 YENEEA. CDR3 length: 16 amino acids. The CDR3 spells CASSLGRGRTTGELFF. In DNA, the CDR3 is TGTGCCAGCAGCTTAGGGCGGGGCCGGACCACCGGGGAGCTGTTTTTT.

The chain carries TRBV4-1 and TRBJ1-6; D not certain. The V gene's germline CDR1 is MGHRA and CDR2 YSYEKL. This CDR3 contains 14 residues. V lost 1 base, J lost 7 bases, and 8 bases lay in between. In nucleotides, the CDR3 is TGCGCCAGCAGCCAAGCGGCCTTAAATTCACCCCTCCACTTT. It specifies CASSQAALNSPLHF.

The chain uses TRBV19 and TRBJ1-5, with TRBD1 matching over 7 bases. The J segment lost 5 bases and the V segment lost 8 bases, leaving 6 bases of the junction unmatched. The CDR3 spans 13 residues. The germline gives CDR1 LNHDA, CDR2 SQIVND (reference sequence). CDR3 bases: TGTGCCAGTCCGGGACAGCCGGATCAGCCCCAGCATTTT. Its translation is CASPGQPDQPQHF.

This chain's CDR3 is CASSDWGASNTEAFF. CDR3 in DNA: TGTGCCAGCAGTGACTGGGGGGCCTCGAACACTGAAGCTTTCTTT. The chain is built from TRBV2 and TRBJ1-1, with D maybe TRBD1 (6 bases). CDR3 length equals 15 residues. Trimming cost V 3 bases and J 1 base, with 12 bases left between them. CDR1 is SNHLY, CDR2 FYNNEI, per germline.

The chain couples TRBV12-3 or TRBV12-4 to TRBJ2-1; D is unclear. Trimming pared 6 bases from V and 9 bases from J, leaving 9 bases between. The CDR3 consists of 11 residues. The CDR3 spells CASSVTIEQFF. The CDR3 DNA reads TGTGCCAGCAGCGTGACAATTGAGCAGTTCTTC.

This clone appeared once. The rearrangement links TRBV7-9 to TRBJ1-1; D is possibly TRBD1 (6 bases). Germline-derived CDR1 and CDR2 are SEHNR and FQNEAQ (reference sequence). The CDR3 loop spans 14 amino acids. Trimming removed 3 bases at V and 4 bases at J, with 12 bases between. The CDR3 here is CASSFDRPLTEAFF. The CDR3 bases are TGTGCCAGCAGCTTTGACAGGCCCCTCACTGAAGCTTTCTTT.

This clone was counted a few times. The genes are TRBV20-1 and TRBJ2-2; D not certain. The germline V gene has CDR1 DFQATT and CDR2 SNEGSKA (reference sequence). This CDR3 has 14 amino acids. V lost 3 bases and J 6 bases, leaving 14 bases between the germline ends. In DNA, the CDR3 is TGCAGTGCTAGTCGTGATCCGTCGGCCGGGGAGCTGTTTTTT. Translation gives CSASRDPSAGELFF.

The chain combines TRBV5-4 with TRBJ2-3; 9 nucleotides match TRBD2. Looked up from germline, CDR1 is SGHNT and CDR2 is YYREEE (reference sequence). This CDR3 contains 15 residues. J gave up 4 bases and V 2 bases, and 5 bases lay outside the gene matches. The CDR3 DNA reads as TGTGCCAGCAGCTTACCGGGACTAGCAGCAGATACGCAGTATTTT. Translating gives CASSLPGLAADTQYF.

V gene TRBV6-5 combines with J gene TRBJ2-7; 9 positions agree with TRBD1. The germline CDR1 and CDR2 sequences are MNHEY and SVGAGI. This CDR3 spans 14 amino acids. V dropped 6 bases and J dropped 3; count of bases not matched to a gene: 6. CDR3 region: CASSPGTGNYEQYF. As DNA, the CDR3 is TGTGCCAGCAGCCCCGGGACAGGGAACTACGAGCAGTACTTC.

This clone was recorded once. A read error may account for a junction end that differs from germline. V usage is TRBV9 and J usage is TRBJ2-7, with 10 bases lining up with TRBD2. Germline V CDR1 and CDR2: SGDLS, YYNGEE. The CDR3 is 15 residues long. Here the CDR3 reads CARSGGGLLSYEQYF. The CDR3 DNA sequence: TGTGCCCGCAGCGGGGGGGGACTGCTCTCCTACGAGCAGTACTTC. The complete variable domain, with remaining parts taken from reference TRBV9 and TRBJ2-7, reads DSGVTQTPKHLITATGQRVTLRCSPRSGDLSVYWYQQSLDQGLQFLIQYYNGEERAKGNILERFSAQQFPDLHSELNLSSLELGDSALYFCARSGGGLLSYEQYFGPGTRLTVT.

The chain recombines TRBV3-1 (or the pseudogene TRBV3-2) with TRBJ1-3; D remains ambiguous. The V end was cut by 2 bases, the J end by 2 bases, with 10 bases between. The CDR3 runs 15 residues. CDR1 LGHDT and CDR2 YNNKEL come from the germline V gene (reference sequence). The CDR3 nucleotides read TGTGCCAGCAGCCAAACCCCGGGGACTGGAAACACCATATATTTT. As protein: CASSQTPGTGNTIYF.

The J gene is TRBJ1-3, the V gene TRBV9, with D possibly TRBD1 on 6 matching bases. Per the germline V gene, CDR1 is SGDLS and CDR2 is YYNGEE. The V and J ends lost 1 base and 2 bases respectively, with 19 bases between them. The CDR3 extends over 18 amino acids. The chain's CDR3 is CASSVNPPGGTTGNTIYF. The CDR3, as DNA: TGTGCCAGCAGCGTAAATCCTCCGGGAGGGACAACTGGAAACACCATATATTTT.

For the CDR3, the DNA is TGTGCCAGTAGTAGACGCCTCAGCTCCTACAATGAGCAGTTCTTC. Amino acid sequence: CASSRRLSSYNEQFF. The chain carries TRBV19 and TRBJ2-1; D not certain. This CDR3 is 15 amino acids long. CDR1 and CDR2 (germline): LNHDA, SQIVND (reference sequence). Deletions cut 4 bases from V and 0 bases from J, with 10 bases between. Filled out from reference TRBV19 and TRBJ2-1, the complete variable domain reads DGGITQSPKYLFRKEGQNVTLSCEQNLNHDAMYWYRQDPGQGLRLIYYSQIVNDFQKGDIAEGYSVSREKKESFPLTVTSAQKNPTAFYLCASSRRLSSYNEQFFGPGTRLTVL.